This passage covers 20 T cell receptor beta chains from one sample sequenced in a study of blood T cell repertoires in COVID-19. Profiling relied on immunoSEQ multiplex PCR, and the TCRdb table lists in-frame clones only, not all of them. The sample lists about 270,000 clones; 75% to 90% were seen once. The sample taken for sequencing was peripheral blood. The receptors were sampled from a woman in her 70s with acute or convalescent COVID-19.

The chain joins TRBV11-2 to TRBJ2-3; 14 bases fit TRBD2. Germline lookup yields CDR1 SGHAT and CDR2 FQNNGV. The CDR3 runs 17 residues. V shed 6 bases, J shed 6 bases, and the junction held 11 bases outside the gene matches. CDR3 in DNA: TGTGCCAGCAGTCTCATAGGCCGGACTAGCGGGGGGGATACGCAGTATTTT. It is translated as CASSLIGRTSGGDTQYF.

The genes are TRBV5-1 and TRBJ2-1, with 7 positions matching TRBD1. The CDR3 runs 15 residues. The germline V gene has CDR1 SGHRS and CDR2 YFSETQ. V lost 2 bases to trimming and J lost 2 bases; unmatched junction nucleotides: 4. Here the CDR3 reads CASSFADRTYNEQFF. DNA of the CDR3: TGCGCCAGCAGCTTCGCGGACAGGACCTACAATGAGCAGTTCTTC.

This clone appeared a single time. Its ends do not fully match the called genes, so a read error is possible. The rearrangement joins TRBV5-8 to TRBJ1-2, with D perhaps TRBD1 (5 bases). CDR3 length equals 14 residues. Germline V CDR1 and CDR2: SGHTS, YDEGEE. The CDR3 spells CASSFRAGPAATDF. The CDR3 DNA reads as TGTGCCAGCAGCTTCAGGGCAGGCCCGGCAGCAACCGACTTC. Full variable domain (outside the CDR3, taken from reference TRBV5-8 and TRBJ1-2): EAGVTQSPTHLIKTRGQQATLRCSPISGHTSVYWYQQALGLGLQFLLWYDEGEERNRGNFPPRFSGRQFPNYSSELNVNALELEDSALYLCASSFRAGPAATDFGSGTRLTVV.

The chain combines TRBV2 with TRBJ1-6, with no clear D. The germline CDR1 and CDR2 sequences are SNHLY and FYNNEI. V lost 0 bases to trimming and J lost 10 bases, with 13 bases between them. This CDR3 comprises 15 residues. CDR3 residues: CASSEAEQVGSPLHF. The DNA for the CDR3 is TGTGCCAGCAGTGAAGCTGAGCAGGTTGGCTCACCCCTCCACTTT.

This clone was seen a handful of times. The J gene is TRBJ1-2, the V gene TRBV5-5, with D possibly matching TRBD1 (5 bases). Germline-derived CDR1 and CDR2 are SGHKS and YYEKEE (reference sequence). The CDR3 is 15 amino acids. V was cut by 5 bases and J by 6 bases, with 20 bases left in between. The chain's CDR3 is CASRRQRAGWNGYTF. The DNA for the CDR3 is TGTGCCAGCAGGCGGCAAAGGGCAGGGTGGAATGGCTACACCTTC.

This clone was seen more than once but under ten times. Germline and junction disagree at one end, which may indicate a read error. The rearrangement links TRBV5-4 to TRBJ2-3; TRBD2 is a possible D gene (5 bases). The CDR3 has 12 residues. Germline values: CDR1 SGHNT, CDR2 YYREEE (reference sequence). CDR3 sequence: CASSLDLSTQYF. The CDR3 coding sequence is TGTGCCAGCAGTTTGGACTTATCGACGCAGTATTTT.

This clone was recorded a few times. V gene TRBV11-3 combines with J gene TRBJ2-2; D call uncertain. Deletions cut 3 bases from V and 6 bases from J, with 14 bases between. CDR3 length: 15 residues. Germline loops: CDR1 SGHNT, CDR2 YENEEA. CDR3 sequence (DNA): TGTGCCAGCAGCTTCGGTTCCGGTCCGGCCGGGGAGCTGTTTTTT. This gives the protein CASSFGSGPAGELFF.

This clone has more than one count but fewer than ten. CDR3 amino acids: CASSPAGSEDTQYF. The CDR3 bases are TGTGCCAGCAGCCCGGCAGGCTCTGAAGATACGCAGTATTTT. The rearrangement joins TRBV11-2 to TRBJ2-3; no clear D. Germline lookup yields CDR1 SGHAT and CDR2 FQNNGV. Between the trimmed V and J ends, which lost 5 bases and 5 bases, there was a span of 14 bases. This CDR3 is built from 14 residues.

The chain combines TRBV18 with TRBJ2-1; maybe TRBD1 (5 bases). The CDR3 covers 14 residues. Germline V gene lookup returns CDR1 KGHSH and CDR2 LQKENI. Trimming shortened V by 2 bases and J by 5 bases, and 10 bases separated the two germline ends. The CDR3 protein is CASSPGATDNEQFF. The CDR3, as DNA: TGTGCCAGCTCACCAGGGGCTACAGACAATGAGCAGTTCTTC.

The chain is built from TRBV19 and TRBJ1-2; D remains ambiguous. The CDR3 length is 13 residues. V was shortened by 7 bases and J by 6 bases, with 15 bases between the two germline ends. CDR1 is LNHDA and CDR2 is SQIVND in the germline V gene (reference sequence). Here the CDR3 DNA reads TGTGCCAGTACCTTCCGGGTGCGCGATGGCTACACCTTC. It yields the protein CASTFRVRDGYTF. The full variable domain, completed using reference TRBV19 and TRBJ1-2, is DGGITQSPKYLFRKEGQNVTLSCEQNLNHDAMYWYRQDPGQGLRLIYYSQIVNDFQKGDIAEGYSVSREKKESFPLTVTSAQKNPTAFYLCASTFRVRDGYTFGSGTRLTVV.

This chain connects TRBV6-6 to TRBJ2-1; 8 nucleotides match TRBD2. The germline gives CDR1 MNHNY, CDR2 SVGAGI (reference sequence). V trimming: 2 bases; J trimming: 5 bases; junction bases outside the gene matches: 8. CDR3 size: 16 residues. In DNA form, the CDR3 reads TGTGCCAGCAGTTACCTCGGGGGGGCTAGGGACAATGAGCAGTTCTTC. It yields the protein CASSYLGGARDNEQFF.

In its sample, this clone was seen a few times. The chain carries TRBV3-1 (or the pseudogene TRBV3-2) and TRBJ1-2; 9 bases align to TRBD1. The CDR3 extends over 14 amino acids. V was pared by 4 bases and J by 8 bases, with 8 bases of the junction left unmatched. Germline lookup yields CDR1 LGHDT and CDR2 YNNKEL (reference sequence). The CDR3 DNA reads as TGTGCCAGCAGCCTAACAGGGGGCGAGAGCGGCTACACCTTC. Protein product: CASSLTGGESGYTF.

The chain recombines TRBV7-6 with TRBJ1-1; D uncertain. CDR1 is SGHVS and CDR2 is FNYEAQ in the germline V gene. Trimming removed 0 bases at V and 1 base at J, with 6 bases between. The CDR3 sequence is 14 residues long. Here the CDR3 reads CASSLAQENTEAFF. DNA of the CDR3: TGTGCCAGCAGCTTAGCGCAGGAGAACACTGAAGCTTTCTTT.

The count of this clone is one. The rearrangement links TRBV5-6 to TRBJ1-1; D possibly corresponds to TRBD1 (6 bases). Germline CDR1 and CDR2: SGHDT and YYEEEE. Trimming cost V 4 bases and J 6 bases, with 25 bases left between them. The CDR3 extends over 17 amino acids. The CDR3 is CASSPETGYYRSSEAFF. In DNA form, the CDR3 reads TGTGCCAGCAGCCCCGAGACAGGCTACTACCGAAGTTCTGAAGCTTTCTTT. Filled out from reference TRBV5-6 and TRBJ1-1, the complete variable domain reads DAGVTQSPTHLIKTRGQQVTLRCSPKSGHDTVSWYQQALGQGPQFIFQYYEEEERQRGNFPDRFSGHQFPNYSSELNVNALLLGDSALYLCASSPETGYYRSSEAFFGQGTRLTVV.

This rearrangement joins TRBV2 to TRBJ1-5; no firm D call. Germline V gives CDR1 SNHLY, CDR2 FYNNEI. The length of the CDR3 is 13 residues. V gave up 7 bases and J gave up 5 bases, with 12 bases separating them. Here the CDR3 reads CASTDGEHQPQHF. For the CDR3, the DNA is TGTGCCAGCACGGACGGGGAACATCAGCCCCAGCATTTT.

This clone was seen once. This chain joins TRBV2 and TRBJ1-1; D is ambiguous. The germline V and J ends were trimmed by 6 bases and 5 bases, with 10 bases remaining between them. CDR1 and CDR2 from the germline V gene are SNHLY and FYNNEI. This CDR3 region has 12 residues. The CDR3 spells CASRPEATEAFF. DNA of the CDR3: TGTGCCAGCAGACCAGAGGCGACTGAAGCTTTCTTT.

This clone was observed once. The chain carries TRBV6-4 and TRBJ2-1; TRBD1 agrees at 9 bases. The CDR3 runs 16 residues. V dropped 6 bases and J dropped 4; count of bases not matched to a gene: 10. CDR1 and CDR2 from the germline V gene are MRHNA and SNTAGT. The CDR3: CASSLRPGQGYNEQFF. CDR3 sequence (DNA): TGTGCCAGCAGCCTTAGGCCGGGACAGGGTTACAATGAGCAGTTCTTC.

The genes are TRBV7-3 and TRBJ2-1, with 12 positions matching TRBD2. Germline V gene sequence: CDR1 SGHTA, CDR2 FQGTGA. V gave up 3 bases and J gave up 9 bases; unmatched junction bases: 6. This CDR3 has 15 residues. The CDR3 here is CASSFRLAGVSEQFF. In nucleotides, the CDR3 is TGTGCCAGCAGCTTCCGACTAGCGGGGGTCTCTGAGCAGTTCTTC.

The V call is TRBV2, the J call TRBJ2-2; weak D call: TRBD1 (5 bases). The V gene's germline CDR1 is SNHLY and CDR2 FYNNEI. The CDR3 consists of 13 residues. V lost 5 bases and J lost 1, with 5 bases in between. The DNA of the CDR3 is TGTGCCAGCAGTACAGGGAACACCGGGGAGCTGTTTTTT. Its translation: CASSTGNTGELFF.

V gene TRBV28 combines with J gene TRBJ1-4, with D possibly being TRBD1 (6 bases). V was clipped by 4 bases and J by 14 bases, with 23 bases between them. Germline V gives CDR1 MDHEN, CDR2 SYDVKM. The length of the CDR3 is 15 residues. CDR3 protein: CASSSLPRGWELLFF. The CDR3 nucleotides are TGTGCCAGCAGTTCTCTTCCTAGGGGGTGGGAATTGCTGTTTTTT.